Listed here are 30 T cell receptor beta chains from one sample, sequenced in a study of CXCR3 chemokines and chemotherapy response in bladder cancer. TCRdb recomputed calls from the PCR reads with MiXCR, one row per CDR3 protein. Seen here are approximately 10,000 distinct CDR3 sequences, about 21% observed once, and the top ten hold roughly 8.9%. Sampling took place from a patient whose treatment included neoadjuvant chemotherapy. These receptors were taken from a human donor with bladder cancer that did not respond to neoadjuvant chemotherapy.

This clonotype ranks as medium-sized. The chain joins TRBV7-2 to TRBJ2-1, with unresolved D. The germline V and J ends were trimmed by 1 base and 10 bases, with 8 bases remaining between them. The CDR3 is 12 residues long. Germline CDR1 reads SGHTA; CDR2 reads FQGNSA. CDR3 nucleotides: TGTGCCAGCAGCTTAGTCAAACAGGAGCAGTTCTTC. Translation: CASSLVKQEQFF.

This clonotype came up many times. The chain carries TRBV24-1 and TRBJ2-2; D gene unclear. V lost 12 bases to trimming and J lost 1 base, with 11 bases between them. Germline loops: CDR1 KGHDR, CDR2 SFDVKD. CDR3 length: 13 residues. In nucleotides, the CDR3 is TGTGCCTCCTCCGGTGGGAACACCGGGGAGCTGTTTTTT. This sequence encodes CASSGGNTGELFF.

A word on this clonotype: The limits of the CDR3 on the DNA are not certain, so only TCRdb's listed CDR3 is given. The chain couples TRBV7-9 to TRBJ1-6; the listed D gene, TRBD1, was not tested against the DNA. A total of 24 residues make up the CDR3, ends included. CDR1 and CDR2 (germline): SEHNR, FQNEAQ (reference sequence). CDR3 loop: CASSLVEWYEQYFGPGTSNSPLHF.

Turning to this clonotype: With a far larger clone one base away, a read error is the likely cause. The V call is TRBV5-6, the J call TRBJ2-1; 9 bases match TRBD2. Germline V gene sequence: CDR1 SGHDT, CDR2 YYEEEE. After removal of 4 bases from V and 13 bases from J, the junction contained 18 bases not matched to a gene. This CDR3 contains 16 residues. The CDR3 spells CASSNRPGLAQETQFF. The CDR3 coding sequence is TGTGCCAGCAGCAACCGACCGGGACTAGCTCAAGAGACCCAGTTCTTC.

This clonotype was seen repeatedly, ten times or more. The rearrangement uses TRBV7-2 and TRBJ2-7, with D perhaps matching TRBD1 or TRBD2 (6 bases each). The CDR3 runs to 14 residues. V was cut by 0 bases and J by 3 bases, with 9 bases left in between. Germline loops: CDR1 SGHTA, CDR2 FQGNSA. The CDR3 is CASSLAGGDYEQYF. CDR3 bases: TGTGCCAGCAGCTTAGCGGGGGGCGACTACGAGCAGTACTTC.

A word on this clonotype: A far larger clone differs by one base, so this is likely a read error. The chain joins TRBV5-6 to TRBJ2-7; 7 nucleotides line up with TRBD1. There are 14 residues in the CDR3. Germline V CDR1 and CDR2: SGHDT, YYEEEE. J lost 4 bases, V lost 4 bases, and 8 bases had no gene match. CDR3 sequence (DNA): TGTGCCAGCAGCACCGGACAGGAGCCATACGAGCAGTACTTC. It translates to CASSTGQEPYEQYF.

Judged by abundance, this clonotype is medium-sized. The J gene is TRBJ1-2, the V gene TRBV24-1; no definite D call. Trimming stripped 2 bases from V and 1 base from J, with 4 bases between. CDR3 length: 13 residues. Per the germline V gene, CDR1 is KGHDR and CDR2 is SFDVKD. The CDR3 DNA reads TGTGCCACCAGTGATTACAATAACTATGGCTACACCTTC. Protein product: CATSDYNNYGYTF.

This clonotype was seen at least ten times. The rearrangement links TRBV7-9 to TRBJ2-6, with D unclear. V shed 0 bases and J shed 4 bases, with 4 bases lying between them. Germline CDR1 SEHNR, CDR2 FQNEAQ (reference sequence). This CDR3 contains 14 residues. The CDR3 DNA is TGTGCCAGCAGCTTAGCACGAGGGGCCAACGTCCTGACTTTC. This gives the protein CASSLARGANVLTF.

By share, this clonotype counts as medium-sized (0.01 to 0.1%). V and J are TRBV7-2 and TRBJ2-3; D unresolved. The CDR3 covers 13 residues. Germline lookup yields CDR1 SGHTA and CDR2 FQGNSA. Trimming removed 5 bases at V and 6 bases at J, with 12 bases between. This chain's CDR3 is CASSRLVADTQYF. CDR3 DNA sequence: TGTGCCAGCAGCCGCTTGGTCGCGGATACGCAGTATTTT.

This clonotype appeared many times. The rearrangement links TRBV5-6 to TRBJ2-5; 11 nucleotides agree with TRBD2. After removal of 4 bases from V and 3 bases from J, the junction contained 5 bases not matched to a gene. The germline V gene has CDR1 SGHDT and CDR2 YYEEEE. CDR3 size: 15 residues. CDR3 protein: CASSGGTSGKETQYF. CDR3 bases: TGTGCCAGCAGCGGAGGGACTAGCGGAAAAGAGACCCAGTACTTC.

J is TRBJ2-1 and V is TRBV4-2, with 8 bases that match TRBD2. Per germline, CDR1 LGHNA and CDR2 YNFKEQ. V lost 0 bases to trimming and J lost 6 bases; unmatched junction nucleotides: 7. The CDR3 has 16 residues. The CDR3 here is CASSQDPTGGGNEQFF. The CDR3 DNA follows: TGTGCCAGCAGCCAAGATCCTACGGGGGGGGGCAATGAGCAGTTCTTC.

This clonotype occurred a few times. Given a far larger clone just one base away, this is likely a sequencing read error. CDR3 bases: TGTGCCATCAGTTGGGCGGAGGGATGGCAGTACTTC. Translated, it gives CAISWAEGWQYF. This chain joins TRBV10-3 and TRBJ2-4; a possible D gene is TRBD2 (6 bases). Germline V gene lookup returns CDR1 ENHRY and CDR2 SYGVKD. Deletions cut 5 bases from V and 13 bases from J, with 15 bases between. This CDR3 is 12 amino acids long.

This clonotype has a handful of counts. CDR3 region: CASRGGQSGANVLTF. The CDR3 region has the DNA TGTGCCAGCAGGGGTGGACAGTCTGGGGCCAACGTCCTGACTTTC. This chain links TRBV28 with TRBJ2-6, with D maybe TRBD1 (6 bases). Germline CDR1 and CDR2: MDHEN and SYDVKM. The CDR3 is 15 amino acids. V was shortened by 6 bases and J by 1 base, with 10 bases between the two germline ends. The whole variable domain, filled in from reference TRBV28 and TRBJ2-6, reads DVKVTQSSRYLVKRTGEKVFLECVQDMDHENMFWYRQDPGLGLRLIYFSYDVKMKEKGDIPEGYSVSREKKERFSLILESASTNQTSMYLCASRGGQSGANVLTFGAGSRLTVL.

This clonotype rates as medium-sized. The chain uses TRBV29-1 and TRBJ1-2, with 8 bases aligning to TRBD1. Per the germline V gene, CDR1 is SQVTM and CDR2 is ANQGSEA. V was pared by 5 bases and J by 8 bases, with 10 bases of the junction left unmatched. The CDR3 consists of 13 residues. DNA of the CDR3: TGCAGCGTTCCCCCGACAGGGGACGTCGGCTACACCTTC. It encodes CSVPPTGDVGYTF.

Comments on this clonotype: A far more abundant clone sits one base away, making this likely a read error. The chain uses TRBV29-1 and TRBJ2-7; maybe TRBD1 (6 bases). Germline CDR1 is SQVTM and CDR2 is ANQGSEA. V was clipped by 6 bases and J by 7 bases, with 22 bases between them. This CDR3 contains 14 residues. CDR3 protein: CSVVTGFVYNEQYF. The CDR3 nucleotides read TGCAGCGTCGTTACAGGGTTTGTCTACAATGAGCAGTACTTC.

In its sample, this clonotype ranks as medium-sized. J is TRBJ2-3 and V is TRBV19, with D possibly being TRBD2 (5 bases). V was shortened by 6 bases and J by 2 bases, with 12 bases between the two germline ends. The CDR3 contains 14 residues. Germline V gene sequence: CDR1 LNHDA, CDR2 SQIVND (reference sequence). DNA for the CDR3: TGTGCCAGTAGAGTCCGGGGATCCACAGATACGCAGTATTTT. Residues: CASRVRGSTDTQYF.

As for this clonotype: This sequence is one base from a far larger clone and is likely a read error. The V call is TRBV7-2, the J call TRBJ1-2; possible D gene TRBD2, 6 bases. The J call could be wrong; TRBJ2-1 is a better fit for the DNA end. Germline CDR1 SGHTA, CDR2 FQGNSA. The CDR3 is made up of 13 amino acids. The CDR3 sequence: CASSLAKGLEQFF. Written as DNA, the CDR3 is TGTGCCAGCAGCTTAGCGAAGGGACTCGAGCAGTTCTTC.

Many counts were recorded for this clonotype. The chain is built from TRBV6-1 and TRBJ2-7; D gene ambiguous. This CDR3 region has 12 residues. V shed 6 bases and J shed 2 bases, with 8 bases lying between them. Looked up from germline, CDR1 is MNHNS and CDR2 is SASEGT. DNA for the CDR3: TGTGCCAGCAGACAGACCGCCTACGAGCAGTACTTC. It yields the protein CASRQTAYEQYF.

Only one count was recorded for this clonotype. A far more abundant clone sits one base away, making this likely a read error. The chain links TRBV7-9 to TRBJ2-7; no clear D. Germline loops: CDR1 SEHNR, CDR2 FQNEAQ (reference sequence). The V end lost 2 bases, the J end lost 7 bases, and 12 bases lay between the germline ends. The CDR3 is 13 amino acids. The CDR3 nucleotides read TGTGCCAGCAGCTTAAACAGTTACAATGAGCAGTACTTC. Translating gives CASSLNSYNEQYF.

In this sample, this clonotype turned up a few times. This likely came from a read error, as a far larger clone is one base away. This chain connects TRBV10-3 to TRBJ1-1; D gene uncertain. The length of the CDR3 is 15 residues. The germline V gene encodes CDR1 ENHRY and CDR2 SYGVKD. Trimming pared 3 bases from V and 0 bases from J, leaving 11 bases between. The CDR3 protein is CAISELQPVNTEAFF. DNA of the CDR3: TGTGCCATCAGTGAACTGCAACCCGTGAACACTGAAGCTTTCTTT.

CDR3 residues: CASSSRLAGLTGELFF. The CDR3 DNA reads as TGTGCCAGCAGCTCCCGACTAGCGGGGCTCACCGGGGAGCTGTTTTTT. This chain uses TRBV7-2 with TRBJ2-2; TRBD2 matches at 11 bases. The CDR3 is 16 amino acids. V shed 4 bases, J shed 4 bases, and the junction held 5 bases outside the gene matches. Germline V CDR1 and CDR2: SGHTA, FQGNSA.

This clonotype appeared many times. The rearrangement links TRBV15 to TRBJ1-1; D gene unclear. CDR1 and CDR2 from the germline V gene are LNHNV and YYDKDF (reference sequence). This CDR3 has 11 residues. Trimming took 5 bases from V and 4 from J, leaving 5 bases between them. The DNA of the CDR3 is TGTGCCACCAGCCTGGGCACTGAAGCTTTCTTT. It encodes CATSLGTEAFF.

This clonotype is judged medium-sized. V and J are TRBV6-1 and TRBJ2-5; 10 bases are a match to TRBD2. V trimming: 4 bases; J trimming: 4 bases; junction bases outside the gene matches: 3. The CDR3 is made up of 14 amino acids. From germline, CDR1 is MNHNS and CDR2 SASEGT. Written as DNA, the CDR3 is TGTGCCAGCAGTGGCCAGCGGGGGGGAGAGACCCAGTACTTC. This translates into CASSGQRGGETQYF.

By its share, this clonotype is medium-sized. V usage is TRBV5-6 and J usage is TRBJ2-2, with D possibly TRBD2 on 5 matching bases. The ends were cut back, 4 bases at V and 0 bases at J, with 13 bases in the middle. This CDR3 comprises 16 residues. Germline V gene sequence: CDR1 SGHDT, CDR2 YYEEEE. CDR3 amino acids: CASSPERRTNTGELFF. CDR3 bases: TGTGCCAGCAGCCCCGAGCGGCGGACGAACACCGGGGAGCTGTTTTTT. The full variable domain, in which reference TRBV5-6 and TRBJ2-2 provide the parts outside the CDR3, is DAGVTQSPTHLIKTRGQQVTLRCSPKSGHDTVSWYQQALGQGPQFIFQYYEEEERQRGNFPDRFSGHQFPNYSSELNVNALLLGDSALYLCASSPERRTNTGELFFGEGSRLTVL.

Worth noting for this clonotype: This likely reflects a read error, since a far larger clone is one base away. CDR3 in amino acids: CASVKWTGGSDGYIF. DNA for the CDR3: TGTGCCAGCGTAAAATGGACAGGGGGCTCTGATGGCTACATCTTC. This chain connects TRBV19 to TRBJ2-7, with TRBD1 matching 11 bases. Germline V lookup: CDR1 LNHDA, CDR2 SQIVND (reference sequence). The CDR3 contains 15 residues.

This clonotype was counted ten times or more. The CDR3 DNA sequence: TGTGCCAGCAGCTTGATGGGTCAGGGGAGGGTCGCTGAAGCTTTCTTT. Protein: CASSLMGQGRVAEAFF. The chain combines TRBV5-4 with TRBJ1-1; D is possibly TRBD1 (6 bases). V shed 1 base and J shed 6 bases, with 19 bases lying between them. Per the germline V gene, CDR1 is SGHNT and CDR2 is YYREEE (reference sequence). This CDR3 is built from 16 residues. Supplemented by reference TRBV5-4 and TRBJ1-1, the full variable domain reads ETGVTQSPTHLIKTRGQQVTLRCSSQSGHNTVSWYQQALGQGPQFIFQYYREEENGRGNFPPRFSGLQFPNYSSELNVNALELDDSALYLCASSLMGQGRVAEAFFGQGTRLTVV.

This clonotype was seen ten or more times. This chain links TRBV24-1 with TRBJ2-5; tentatively, D is TRBD1 (5 bases). The V end was cut by 4 bases, the J end by 7 bases, with 15 bases between. This CDR3 is built from 14 residues. In germline, CDR1 is KGHDR, CDR2 SFDVKD. Written as DNA, the CDR3 is TGTGCCACCAGTGAGGACACCCCACGGGCGACCCAGTACTTC. Protein: CATSEDTPRATQYF.

Of note for this clonotype: A read error is the likely source, as a far larger clone sits one nucleotide away. The gene calls are TRBV19 and TRBJ2-1; tentative D call: TRBD1 (6 bases). The J call may be wrong; the DNA end is better matched by TRBJ1-2. Germline CDR1 LNHDA, CDR2 SQIVND (reference sequence). CDR3 length equals 15 residues. CDR3 nucleotide sequence: TGTGCCAGCAATCCCCTAGGGGGGCAGAGCTATAGCTACACCTTC. Its protein product is CASNPLGGQSYSYTF.

This clonotype was counted ten times or more. The chain is built from TRBV10-3 and TRBJ2-3; D gene uncertain. Trimming removed 8 bases from V and 0 bases from J, with 9 bases in between. The V gene's germline CDR1 is ENHRY and CDR2 SYGVKD. This CDR3 region has 13 residues. CDR3 sequence reads: CAILPTSTDTQYF. Written as DNA, the CDR3 is TGTGCCATCTTACCAACAAGCACAGATACGCAGTATTTT.

As DNA, the CDR3 is TGTGCCAGTCGGGCCGGAGGCTCTGGAAACACCATATATTTT. Translated: CASRAGGSGNTIYF. The J gene is TRBJ1-3, the V gene TRBV2; D remains unclear. The CDR3 is made up of 14 amino acids. CDR1 is SNHLY, CDR2 FYNNEI, per germline. V lost 9 bases and J lost 0, with 12 bases in between.